This section outlines one TCR beta chain sequence together with its context. This clonotype turned up a few times. The clone's antigen remains unknown. Base qualities are not provided; no much larger clone lies one nucleotide away. Receptors were amplified or captured by 5' RACE. The sequencer was an Illumina HiSeq 2000. Template switching added a universal primer binding site, and the final cDNA carried a unique molecular identifier that allowed TCR cDNA molecules to be counted accurately. First-strand cDNA for TCR alpha and beta chains was synthesized from specific primers in the conserved constant-segment region. To control for contamination, every cDNA library carried two barcodes: a SMART-Mk sample barcode plus Illumina barcodes. TruSeq adapter sequences and Illumina sample barcodes were added in two successive PCR steps. The TCR alpha and beta cDNA libraries were sequenced on the Illumina HiSeq platform using custom primers. On the study's bioinformatics: MiGEC was used to process raw reads and extract unique molecular identifiers, and MiXCR was used to find CDR3 positions. Recombination models were inferred per individual with the repgenHMM and IGoR tools using an EM algorithm. The tcR package in R was used for shared clonotype analysis, with sharing normalized by the product of cloneset sizes. To study raw recombination without the effects of thymic and clonal selection, out-of-frame nonproductive sequences were analyzed. TCRdb took the public reads, trimmed them with fastp at Q25, ran MiXCR for clone calling and kept in-frame beta chains. Every entry covers one CDR3 protein and lists the most common genes and DNA from its rows. What appears here as the V and J calls and clone size reflects TCRdb's work, not the paper's. The sample table records approximately 470,000 distinct CDR3 sequences; 14% of these occur just once. The ten top clones hold around 0.52% of the sample.

Trimming costs V 2 bases and J 2 bases, and their ends lie 12 bases apart. CDR1 and CDR2 were assigned from the germline V gene (reference sequence) as SEHNR and FQNEAQ. Including cysteine and phenylalanine, the CDR3 has 15 amino acids. Only the CDR3 region is kept as DNA, spanning 45 bases read in frame from base 1. The entry originates in a study of identical twins (dated by TCRdb to the mid-2010s). About the investigation overall: To test whether fetal clonotypes persist, the study used deep sequencing on TCR alpha and beta repertoires from monozygotic twins, unrelated adults of various ages, and cord blood. To rule out contamination, the twin experiments were replicated at different times with different library preparation protocols. Broad study findings and their caveats: Invariant T cells such as MAIT and iNKT could partly confound zero-insertion analyses, although diverse VJ usage argued against such confounding for most clonotypes. Fewer insertions were carried by abundant cord blood beta clonotypes; a weaker similar trend was observed in young adult naive repertoires, while no such trend was observed in memory repertoires. Out-of-frame TCR alpha sharing in monozygotic twins was systematically underestimated by recombination models, whereas sharing between unrelated individuals was in agreement with the recombination models. The excess sharing between twins in beta out-of-frame sequences was weaker because fewer shared sequences reduced the signal-to-noise ratio. Compared with coincidental sharing between unrelated individuals, out-of-frame TCR alpha sequences shared between twins showed an excess of sequences with low generation probability. Because the same donors could not be followed over many years, conclusions were based on cross-sectional statistical analysis.

Every donor was a healthy Caucasian. Three pairs of female monozygotic twins, all aged roughly 18 to 29 years, made up the twin cohort. Positive isolation kits from Invitrogen were used to isolate the CD4+ and CD8+ T cell populations. This same sample was also taken into another study, of yellow fever vaccine responses in identical twins. From the second report: According to the authors, the vaccine-induced T cell response in identical twins seemed to be partly convergent and partly specific to each individual. In the study, vaccine-responding T cell clones were precisely tracked in identical twins.

The TCR was taken from a young woman in good health. The specimen was CD4+ T cells sorted from blood. The chain is encoded by TRBV7-9 joined to TRBJ2-5; the D gene is perhaps TRBD1, on 5 matching bases. CDR3 loop: CASSLNIRDQETQYF. The sequence in DNA is TGTGCCAGCAGCTTAAATATCAGGGATCAAGAGACCCAGTACTTC. Here the CDR3 is joined to the reference TRBV7-9 and TRBJ2-5 genes, and the full variable domain is: DTGVSQNPRHKITKRGQNVTFRCDPISEHNRLYWYRQTLGQGPEFLTYFQNEAQLEKSRLLSDRFSAERPKGSFSTLEIQRTEQGDSAMYLCASSLNIRDQETQYFGPGTRLLVL.